These T cell receptor beta chains were read from a single sample in a study of T-cell memory formation after mild COVID-19. TCRdb used MiXCR to reprocess the 5' RACE reads, holding one entry per CDR3 protein. The sample holds approximately 300,000 distinct CDR3 sequences, roughly a fifth seen once. The specimen was PBMCs or a T cell subset sorted from them (not recorded which). These receptors all stem from a man between 18 and 29 years old who had mild COVID-19 (a few samples of this study predate the infection). Cell type and time point are not known. Each CDR3 is given with its conserved first and last residue. Fields, in order: V gene, clone size, D gene, J gene, CDR3 protein, CDR3 DNA. A D gene is named only where the DNA matches it firmly. For some rows the clone size is stated as once, few or many, or as a class when expanded; others skip it.

V: TRBV7-2
size: -
D: TRBD1
J: TRBJ1-5
CDR3: CASSTGTGGNQPQHF
DNA: TGTGCCAGCAGCACTGGGACAGGGGGGAATCAGCCCCAGCATTTT

V: TRBV5-1
size: -
D: TRBD1
J: TRBJ2-6
CDR3: CASSMGQGDGANVLTF
DNA: TGCGCCAGCAGCATGGGACAGGGGGACGGGGCCAACGTCCTGACTTTC

V: TRBV11-2
size: -
D: -
J: TRBJ2-7
CDR3: CASSLASRHEQYF
DNA: TGTGCCAGCAGCTTAGCTTCCCGCCACGAGCAGTACTTC

V: TRBV5-4
size: -
D: -
J: TRBJ1-1
CDR3: CASRSVNSDTEAFF
DNA: TGTGCCAGCAGGTCTGTGAACAGTGACACTGAAGCTTTCTTT

V: TRBV20-1
size: -
D: TRBD1
J: TRBJ1-2
CDR3: CSAGQNYGYTF
DNA: TGCAGTGCGGGACAGAACTATGGCTACACCTTC

V: TRBV20-1
size: -
D: -
J: TRBJ1-1
CDR3: CSARDVSSSNTEAFF
DNA: TGCAGTGCTAGAGATGTGAGCTCCTCGAACACTGAAGCTTTCTTT

V: TRBV5-1
size: few
D: -
J: TRBJ1-6
CDR3: CASSLAGNGLDSPLHF
DNA: TGCGCCAGCAGCTTGGCCGGCAACGGCTTGGATTCACCCCTCCACTTT

V: TRBV6-2/TRBV6-3
size: few
D: -
J: TRBJ1-1
CDR3: CASGSNTNTEAFF
DNA: TGTGCCAGCGGGTCTAATACGAACACTGAAGCTTTCTTT

V: TRBV15
size: many
D: TRBD1
J: TRBJ2-5
CDR3: CATSRDPGQQETQYF
DNA: TGTGCCACCAGCAGAGACCCGGGACAGCAAGAGACCCAGTACTTC

V: TRBV6-2/TRBV6-3
size: few
D: TRBD1
J: TRBJ2-4
CDR3: CASRPLGQGADIQYF
DNA: TGTGCCAGCAGACCACTAGGACAGGGGGCGGACATTCAGTACTTC

V: TRBV7-9
size: -
D: -
J: TRBJ1-3
CDR3: CASSSAGLYGNTIYF
DNA: TGTGCCAGCAGCTCCGCGGGGTTGTACGGAAACACCATATATTTT

V: TRBV12-3/TRBV12-4
size: few
D: -
J: TRBJ2-1
CDR3: CASRPGQRRGAFF
DNA: TGTGCCAGCAGGCCGGGACAGCGGCGGGGCGCGTTCTTC

V: TRBV5-1
size: -
D: TRBD2
J: TRBJ2-3
CDR3: CASSTPLAGSTDTQYF
DNA: TGCGCCAGCAGCACACCACTAGCGGGGAGCACAGATACGCAGTATTTT

V: TRBV9
size: many
D: TRBD1
J: TRBJ2-7
CDR3: CASSVGQGAYEQYF
DNA: TGTGCCAGCAGCGTCGGACAGGGTGCCTACGAGCAGTACTTC

V: TRBV27
size: -
D: -
J: TRBJ2-7
CDR3: CASSSYRDDYEQYF
DNA: TGTGCCAGCAGTTCTTACAGGGATGACTACGAGCAGTACTTC

V: TRBV4-3
size: few
D: -
J: TRBJ2-7
CDR3: CASSQGLASYEQYF
DNA: TGCGCCAGCAGCCAAGGACTCGCCTCCTACGAGCAGTACTTC

V: TRBV27
size: few
D: -
J: TRBJ2-3
CDR3: CASTGPPGDTQYF
DNA: TGTGCCAGCACGGGCCCACCGGGGGATACGCAGTATTTT

V: TRBV6-4
size: -
D: -
J: TRBJ2-1
CDR3: CASSNSRGPEIYNEQFF
DNA: TGTGCCAGCAGCAACTCCCGGGGCCCGGAAATATACAATGAGCAGTTCTTC

V: TRBV19
size: -
D: TRBD1
J: TRBJ1-5
CDR3: CASSISGGYQPQHF
DNA: TGTGCCAGTAGTATATCAGGGGGTTACCAGCCCCAGCATTTT

V: TRBV14
size: -
D: -
J: TRBJ1-2
CDR3: CASSHSVTYGYTF
DNA: TGTGCCAGCAGCCACTCCGTTACCTATGGCTACACCTTC

V: TRBV7-9
size: -
D: -
J: TRBJ2-1
CDR3: CASSLPGTYNEQFF
DNA: TGTGCCAGCAGCTTACCGGGGACGTACAATGAGCAGTTCTTC

V: TRBV7-9
size: many
D: -
J: TRBJ2-5
CDR3: CASSPSGLYLRGTQYF
DNA: TGTGCCAGCAGCCCATCTGGACTGTACCTCCGGGGGACCCAGTACTTC

V: TRBV24-1
size: -
D: TRBD1
J: TRBJ2-1
CDR3: CATSDLQGAPTNEQFF
DNA: TGTGCCACCAGTGATTTGCAGGGGGCGCCTACCAATGAGCAGTTCTTC

V: TRBV5-1
size: many
D: TRBD2
J: TRBJ2-2
CDR3: CASSPETSGGLISTGELFF
DNA: TGCGCCAGCAGCCCGGAGACTAGCGGGGGACTAATCAGCACCGGGGAGCTGTTTTTT

V: TRBV9
size: -
D: TRBD2
J: TRBJ2-5
CDR3: CASSPRGRGGRETQYF
DNA: TGTGCCAGCAGCCCACGCGGCCGCGGGGGAAGGGAGACCCAGTACTTC

V: TRBV6-5
size: -
D: -
J: TRBJ2-1
CDR3: CASSVPGYEQFF
DNA: TGTGCCAGCAGTGTCCCGGGATATGAGCAGTTCTTC

V: TRBV4-1
size: few
D: TRBD1
J: TRBJ2-7
CDR3: CASSMAGGDEQYF
DNA: TGCGCCAGCAGTATGGCAGGGGGCGACGAGCAGTACTTC

V: TRBV18
size: few
D: TRBD2
J: TRBJ2-3
CDR3: CASSPGLAISYTQYF
DNA: TGTGCCAGCTCACCGGGACTAGCGATTTCCTATACGCAGTATTTT

V: TRBV7-2
size: -
D: TRBD1
J: TRBJ2-3
CDR3: CASSLRQGDTQYF
DNA: TGTGCCAGCAGCTTAAGACAGGGAGATACGCAGTATTTT

V: TRBV5-6
size: few
D: -
J: TRBJ2-1
CDR3: CASRKQGLKNEQFF
DNA: TGTGCCAGCAGGAAACAGGGTCTTAAAAATGAGCAGTTCTTC

V: TRBV7-2
size: few
D: TRBD2
J: TRBJ2-3
CDR3: CASSLLAGYTDTQYF
DNA: TGTGCCAGCAGCTTGCTAGCGGGGTACACAGATACGCAGTATTTT

V: TRBV29-1
size: few
D: TRBD1
J: TRBJ1-6
CDR3: CSARTGGYNSPLHF
DNA: TGCAGCGCACGGACAGGGGGGTATAATTCACCCCTCCACTTT

V: TRBV12-3/TRBV12-4
size: -
D: -
J: TRBJ1-5
CDR3: CASSPNTAQQPQHF
DNA: TGTGCCAGCAGTCCGAACACCGCCCAGCAGCCCCAGCATTTT